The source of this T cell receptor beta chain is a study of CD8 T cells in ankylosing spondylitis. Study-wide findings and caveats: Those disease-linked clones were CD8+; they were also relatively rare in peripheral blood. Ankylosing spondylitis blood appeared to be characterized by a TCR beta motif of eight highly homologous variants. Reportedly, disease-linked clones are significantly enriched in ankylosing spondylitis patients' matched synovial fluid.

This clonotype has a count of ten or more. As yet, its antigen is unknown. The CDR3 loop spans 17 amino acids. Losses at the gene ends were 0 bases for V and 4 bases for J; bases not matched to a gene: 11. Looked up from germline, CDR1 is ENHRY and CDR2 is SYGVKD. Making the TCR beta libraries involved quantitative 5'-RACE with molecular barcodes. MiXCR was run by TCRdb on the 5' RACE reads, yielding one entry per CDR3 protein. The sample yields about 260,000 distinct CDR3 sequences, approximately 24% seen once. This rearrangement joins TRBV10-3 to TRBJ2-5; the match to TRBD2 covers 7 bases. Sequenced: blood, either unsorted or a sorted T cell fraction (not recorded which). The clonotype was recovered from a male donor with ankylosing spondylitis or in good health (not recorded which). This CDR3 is CAISESTGVLAGETQYF. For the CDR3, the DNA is TGTGCCATCAGTGAGTCGACTGGGGTTTTAGCGGGAGAGACCCAGTACTTC.